This T cell receptor beta chain was sequenced for a study of early T cells in non-severe SARS-CoV-2 infection. Many counts were recorded for this clonotype. CDR3 length equals 15 residues. Trimming left V 2 bases short and J 7 bases short, with 18 bases between. Germline V gives CDR1 SEHNR, CDR2 FQNEAQ (reference sequence). Each single cDNA molecule received a unique molecular identifier. TCRdb reprocessed the 5' RACE reads via MiXCR and lists one record per CDR3 protein. The table lists 90,000 or so distinct CDR3 sequences, about 15% of them singletons. The rearrangement joins TRBV7-9 to TRBJ2-7, with D possibly matching TRBD2 (6 bases). This sequence was found in an adult who was a healthcare worker with PCR-confirmed SARS-CoV-2 infection or an uninfected control (not recorded which). The sample consisted of whole blood. For the CDR3, the DNA is TGTGCCAGCAGCTTAAGTGGTTCGGAGGGGTTTGAGCAGTACTTC. Its protein is CASSLSGSEGFEQYF.